These T cell receptor beta chains were read from a single sample in a study of somatic mutations in cytotoxic T cells in rheumatoid arthritis. Sequenced by immunoSEQ multiplex PCR; TCRdb stores in-frame clones only, minus some. The top ten clones hold less than 4% of a sample with approximately 21,000 clones, more than 80% of them seen once. Material for sequencing was CD8+ T cells sorted from blood. These receptors were obtained from an adult with rheumatoid arthritis. Both conserved end residues are part of each CDR3. A D gene is named only where the DNA matches it firmly. The size entry is marked missing in some rows and otherwise reads once, few, many or a size class.

abundance,v_gene,len,j_gene,d_gene,CDR3nt,CDR3aa
NA,TRBV13,13,TRBJ2-7,NA,TGTGCCAGCAGCGGGGCGGGCTCCTACGAGCAGTACTTC,CASSGAGSYEQYF
NA,TRBV13,14,TRBJ2-7,TRBD2,TGTGCCAGCAGGGGTAGCGGGGGGACCTACGAGCAGTACTTC,CASRGSGGTYEQYF
NA,TRBV13,14,TRBJ2-1,NA,TGTGCCAGCAGCTCTGTTGACATCCACAATGAGCAGTTCTTC,CASSSVDIHNEQFF
NA,TRBV13,14,TRBJ2-5,TRBD2,TGTGCCAGCAGCCCCCGAGCGGGGCAAGAGACCCAGTACTTC,CASSPRAGQETQYF
once,TRBV11-2,11,TRBJ2-1,NA,TGTGCCAGCAGCTTAGCTGGCGAGCAGTTCTTC,CASSLAGEQFF
NA,TRBV4-1,15,TRBJ2-3,NA,TGCGCCAGCAGCCAAGATCCATCCAGCACAGATACGCAGTATTTT,CASSQDPSSTDTQYF
NA,TRBV27,13,TRBJ1-2,NA,TGTGCCAGCAGTTTAACCCTCGGCTATGGCTACACCTTC,CASSLTLGYGYTF
NA,TRBV7-8,15,TRBJ1-3,NA,TGTGCCAGCAGCCCCCGGGGGTTAACTGGAAACACCATATATTTT,CASSPRGLTGNTIYF
few,TRBV19,12,TRBJ2-2,NA,TGTGCCAGTAGTCAGTTACCCGGGGAGCTGTTTTTT,CASSQLPGELFF
NA,TRBV6-5,13,TRBJ2-2,NA,TGTGCCAGCAGTTACTTTTCCGCCGGGGAGCTGTTTTTT,CASSYFSAGELFF
NA,TRBV4-3,16,TRBJ2-7,NA,TGCGCCAGCAGCCAAGAATCACGACCGGATTACGCAGAGCAGTACTTC,CASSQESRPDYAEQYF
NA,TRBV2,15,TRBJ1-6,NA,TGTGCCAGCACGGGATCACCACGGGCAAATTCACCCCTCCACTTT,CASTGSPRANSPLHF
once,TRBV5-1,13,TRBJ2-1,TRBD1,TGCGCCAGCAGCATAGACAGGGACAATGAGCAGTTCTTC,CASSIDRDNEQFF
NA,TRBV6-5,14,TRBJ1-1,NA,TGTGCCAGCAGCCTTGTCCCTAGGAACACTGAAGCTTTCTTT,CASSLVPRNTEAFF
NA,TRBV2,15,TRBJ1-6,NA,TGTGCCAGCAGTGAACACAGAACTCTTAATTCACCCCTCCACTTT,CASSEHRTLNSPLHF
NA,TRBV7-6,13,TRBJ1-1,NA,TGTGCCAGCAGCTTCGGGATTAACACTGAAGCTTTCTTT,CASSFGINTEAFF
NA,TRBV2,16,TRBJ2-3,TRBD2,TGTGCCAGCAGTCAACCGGGACTAGGGTTCCCTGATACGCAGTATTTT,CASSQPGLGFPDTQYF
NA,TRBV6-5,15,TRBJ1-3,NA,TGTGCCAGCCCTTATCAGGGAATGGATGGAAACACCATATATTTT,CASPYQGMDGNTIYF
NA,TRBV9,15,TRBJ2-5,NA,TGTGCCAGCAGCGTGGGCGGGGGCAGCGGGGAGACCCAGTACTTC,CASSVGGGSGETQYF
NA,TRBV4-2,19,TRBJ2-5,TRBD2,TGTGCCAGCAGCCAAGATCCCACGGGTGGTAGCGGGGGCCAAGAGACCCAGTACTTC,CASSQDPTGGSGGQETQYF
NA,TRBV5-4,15,TRBJ1-2,NA,TGTGCCAGCAGCTTGGATTCAGGGGAGGGCTATGGCTACACCTTC,CASSLDSGEGYGYTF
NA,TRBV14,11,TRBJ2-3,NA,TGTGCCAGCAGCGATTCAGATACGCAGTATTTT,CASSDSDTQYF
NA,TRBV4-1,16,TRBJ2-1,TRBD2,TGCGCCAGCAGCCATATTGGTTCGCTAGCGGACAATGAGCAGTTCTTC,CASSHIGSLADNEQFF
few,TRBV7-9,17,TRBJ2-5,TRBD2,TGTGCCAGCAGCTTAGGCCCTAGCGGGGATGGGATGGAGACCCAGTACTTC,CASSLGPSGDGMETQYF
NA,TRBV4-2,16,TRBJ2-1,TRBD2,TGTGCCAGCAGCCAAGATGCCGGGGGGGGTTACAATGAGCAGTTCTTC,CASSQDAGGGYNEQFF
NA,TRBV7-6,16,TRBJ1-3,TRBD1,TGTGCCAGCAGCCTCGGACAGGGCCGCTCTGGAAACACCATATATTTT,CASSLGQGRSGNTIYF
few,TRBV4-1,15,TRBJ1-1,NA,TGCGCCAGCAGCCAAAGGCGGGAAATGAACACTGAAGCTTTCTTT,CASSQRREMNTEAFF
few,TRBV7-9,11,TRBJ1-1,NA,TGTGCCAGCACCCTACATCCGGCGGCTTTCTTT,CASTLHPAAFF
once,TRBV11-2,13,TRBJ2-7,NA,TGTGCCAGCAGCTTTGAGGCGGGATACGAGCAGTACTTC,CASSFEAGYEQYF
NA,TRBV5-1,14,TRBJ2-7,NA,TGCGCCAGCAGCTTAGGAGGGAGCTCCTACGAGCAGTACTTC,CASSLGGSSYEQYF
NA,TRBV7-2,15,TRBJ1-2,NA,TGTGCCAGCAGCTTAGATAAAGTGGGGGGATATGGCTACACCTTC,CASSLDKVGGYGYTF
NA,TRBV19,14,TRBJ2-7,NA,TGTGCCAGTAGGGAGACAGCGAGCTCCTACGAGCAGTACTTC,CASRETASSYEQYF
NA,TRBV5-8,14,TRBJ1-5,NA,TGTGCCAGCAGGATGGTCCAGAGCAATCAGCCCCAGCATTTT,CASRMVQSNQPQHF